This entry lists 8 T cell receptor beta chains sequenced from one sample in a study of metastatic and nonmetastatic thyroid tumors. No patient received treatment before thyroid surgery. Using MiXCR, TCRdb re-called clones from the PCR reads. In the table there are around 29,000 clones, 20% to 25% of which are singletons. Sequenced material: blood. These receptors came from a female donor with papillary thyroid cancer or a benign thyroid nodule (not recorded which). Some clones in this sample may be carry-over from other donors' samples.

This clone was recorded many times. The chain employs TRBV28 and TRBJ1-2, with D tentatively TRBD1 (5 bases). CDR3 size: 14 residues. Per the germline V gene, CDR1 is MDHEN and CDR2 is SYDVKM. Trimming took 2 bases from V and 7 from J, leaving 14 bases between them. CDR3 amino acids: CASSLPIRGCGYTF. The DNA of the CDR3 is TGTGCCAGCAGTTTACCGATAAGGGGCTGTGGCTACACCTTC.

This clone was counted only a few times. The chain employs TRBV12-3 or TRBV12-4 and TRBJ2-3; D call uncertain. V lost 1 base to trimming and J lost 4 bases, with 15 bases between them. The CDR3 runs 16 residues. The CDR3 spells CASSLVCGPLADTQYF. In DNA, the CDR3 is TGTGCCAGCAGTTTAGTATGCGGTCCCTTGGCAGATACGCAGTATTTT.

At least ten counts were recorded for this clone. V gene TRBV7-3 combines with J gene TRBJ2-7; D not certain. The CDR3 length is 13 residues. With 1 base removed from V and 2 bases from J, the gap between germline ends came to 6 bases. The V gene's germline CDR1 is SGHTA and CDR2 FQGTGA. The CDR3 DNA sequence: TGTGCCAGCAGCTTAATCCCCGCCTACGAGCAGTACTTC. This codes for CASSLIPAYEQYF. Full variable domain (remainder filled in from reference TRBV7-3 and TRBJ2-7): GAGVSQTPSNKVTEKGKYVELRCDPISGHTALYWYRQSLGQGPEFLIYFQGTGAADDSGLPNDRFFAVRPEGSVSTLKIQRTERGDSAVYLCASSLIPAYEQYFGPGTRLTVT.

This clone has ten or more counts. The gene calls are TRBV5-6 and TRBJ2-3; 7 positions match TRBD2. J gave up 4 bases and V 2 bases, and 10 bases lay outside the gene matches. The CDR3 is 16 amino acids. Germline V gives CDR1 SGHDT, CDR2 YYEEEE. CDR3 amino acids: CASSLLWTSSPDTQYF. In DNA, the CDR3 is TGTGCCAGCAGCTTACTGTGGACTAGTTCGCCAGATACGCAGTATTTT.

This clone has ten or more counts. This may arise from a read error, as a much more abundant clone is one base away. This sequence joins TRBV28 and TRBJ2-3, with D maybe TRBD2 (5 bases). Germline-derived CDR1 and CDR2 are MDHEN and SYDVKM. With 7 bases removed from V and 4 bases from J, the gap between germline ends came to 12 bases. The CDR3 runs 13 residues. CDR3 sequence reads: CASIGMRADTQYF. The CDR3 DNA is TGTGCCAGCATCGGGATGCGGGCAGATACGCAGTATTTT.

In its sample, this clone is medium-sized (0.01 to 0.1%). The junction departs from the called germline gene at one end, perhaps through a read error. The J gene is TRBJ2-7, the V gene TRBV28; 11 nucleotides match TRBD2. Looked up from germline, CDR1 is MDHEN and CDR2 is SYDVKM. The CDR3 is 16 residues long. The CDR3 sequence is CASSFSLAGGSHEQYF. CDR3 DNA sequence: TGTGCCAGCAGTTTTTCCCTAGCGGGGGGCTCCCACGAGCAGTACTTC.

A note on this clone: Relative to the germline gene, one junction end is altered; a read error may explain this. The genes are TRBV5-1 and TRBJ2-5, with 10 bases that match TRBD1. The CDR3 runs 16 residues. Germline CDR1 is SGHRS and CDR2 is YFSETQ. The CDR3 DNA follows: TGCGCCAGCAGCCTCGGGACAGGGGATATTTGTGAGACCCAGTGCTTC. Encoded protein: CASSLGTGDICETQCF.

The rearrangement links TRBV27 to TRBJ2-7, with D possibly TRBD1 on 6 matching bases. Between the trimmed V and J ends, which lost 7 bases and 6 bases, there was a span of 22 bases. CDR1 and CDR2 from the germline V gene are MNHEY and SMNVEV (reference sequence). The CDR3 contains 15 residues. The DNA for the CDR3 is TGTGCCAGCATCCGTCAACTACTACAGGGAAGCGAGCAGTACTTC. Its protein is CASIRQLLQGSEQYF.